This T cell receptor beta chain was captured in a study of CD8+CD57+ T cells in acquired aplastic anemia. Study-level background: On average, sorted CD4+ and CD8+ cells gave approximately 3.1 ug of DNA.

Germline V gene sequence: CDR1 SGHTA, CDR2 FQGTGA. CDR3 length equals 14 residues. Study-wide results and caveats: Controls and patients did not differ significantly in CD8+ Simpson's diversity. Patients shared approximately 30 CD8+ CDR3 sequences with controls.

This clonotype is a singleton in its sample. Its specificity is not known. At one boundary the junction diverges from the germline segment, which might be a read error. Those patients picked for sequencing had displayed CD8+CD57+ cell expansion on flow cytometry. Profiling that covered TCR beta VDJ and CDR3 relied on genomic DNA as its template. TCRdb used MiXCR to reprocess the reads, holding one entry per CDR3 protein. Here the sample spans hundreds of thousands of distinct CDR3 sequences, 82% being singletons. This sequence originates from a human donor with aplastic anemia. The chain carries TRBV7-3 and TRBJ2-7; TRBD2 agrees at 7 bases. The sequencing sample was made of sorted CD4+, CD8+, or CD8+CD57+ T cells (not recorded which) from PBMCs. This chain's CDR3 is CASSSARDYNEKFF. DNA for the CDR3: TGTGCCAGCAGCTCAGCGCGGGACTACAATGAGAAGTTCTTC.